Sequencing of this TCR beta chain was carried out in a study of technical replicates of blood from a few donors. Libraries were prepared by immunoSEQ multiplex PCR; TCRdb keeps only in-frame clonotypes and omits some of them. The sample lists about 89,000 clones, around 94% seen once, with around 0.24% in the top ten. This CDR3 is 16 amino acids long. Sequenced input: T cells isolated from PBMCs. The receptor's source is a human donor in good health. This chain connects TRBV21-1 to TRBJ1-5; TRBD1 reflects the table's D call only, with no check against the DNA. TRBV21-1 is a recognized pseudogene. CDR3 sequence reads: CASSRRPGQGAQPQHF. The DNA for the CDR3 is TGTGCCAGCAGCAGGAGACCGGGACAGGGGGCCCAGCCCCAGCATTTT.